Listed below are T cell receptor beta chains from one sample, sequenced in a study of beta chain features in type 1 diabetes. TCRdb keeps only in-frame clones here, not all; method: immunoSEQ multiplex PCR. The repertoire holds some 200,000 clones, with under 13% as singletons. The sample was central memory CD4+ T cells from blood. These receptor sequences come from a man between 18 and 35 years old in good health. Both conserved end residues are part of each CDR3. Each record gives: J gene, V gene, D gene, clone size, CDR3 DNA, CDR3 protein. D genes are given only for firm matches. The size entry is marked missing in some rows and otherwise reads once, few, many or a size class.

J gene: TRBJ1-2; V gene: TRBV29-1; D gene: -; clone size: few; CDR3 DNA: TGCAGCGTTGAAGTTCGGACGGGTAACTATGGCTACACCTTC; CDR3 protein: CSVEVRTGNYGYTF
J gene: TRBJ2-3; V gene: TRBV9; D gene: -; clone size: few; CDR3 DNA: TGTGCCAGCAGCGTATCGGGGGCCCTCAGAGATACGCAGTATTTT; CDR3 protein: CASSVSGALRDTQYF
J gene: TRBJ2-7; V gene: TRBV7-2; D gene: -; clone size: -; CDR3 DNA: TGTGCCAGCAGCCGACCGGCAATCTACGAGCAGTACTTC; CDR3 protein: CASSRPAIYEQYF
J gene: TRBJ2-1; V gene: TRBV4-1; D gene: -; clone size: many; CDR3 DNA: TGCGCCAGCAGCCAAGATCCCGGGGTGACGTACAATGAGCAGTTCTTC; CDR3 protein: CASSQDPGVTYNEQFF
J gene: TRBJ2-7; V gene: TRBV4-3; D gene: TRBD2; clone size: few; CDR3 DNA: TGCGCCAGCAGCCAAAAAGTACTAGCGGGGGGGACGACCCGCAGCTACGAGCAGTACTTC; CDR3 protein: CASSQKVLAGGTTRSYEQYF
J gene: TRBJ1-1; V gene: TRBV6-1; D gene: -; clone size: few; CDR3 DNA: TGTGCCAGCAGTGAATCAGGGTACACTGAAGCTTTCTTT; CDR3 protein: CASSESGYTEAFF
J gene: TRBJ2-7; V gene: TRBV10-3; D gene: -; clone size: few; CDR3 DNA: TGTGCCAGCAGTTTAGCCGGGAAGGGCGAGCAGTACTTC; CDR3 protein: CASSLAGKGEQYF
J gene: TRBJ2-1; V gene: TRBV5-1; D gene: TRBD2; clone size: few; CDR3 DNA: TGCGCCAGCAGCTTGTCTCTAGCGGGAGCCAGGAATGAGCAGTTCTTC; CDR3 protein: CASSLSLAGARNEQFF
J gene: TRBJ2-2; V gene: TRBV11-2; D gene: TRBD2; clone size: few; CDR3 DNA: TGTGCCAGCAGTTTTAGCGGGACCCCTCGGGGGGAGCTGTTTTTT; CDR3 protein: CASSFSGTPRGELFF
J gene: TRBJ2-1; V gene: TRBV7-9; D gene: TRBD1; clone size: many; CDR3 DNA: TGTGCCAGCAGCCCCGGGACAGGGGTATACAATGAGCAGTTCTTC; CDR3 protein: CASSPGTGVYNEQFF
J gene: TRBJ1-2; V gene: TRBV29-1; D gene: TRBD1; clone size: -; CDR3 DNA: TGCAGCGTCTACAGGGGGGACTATGGCTACACCTTC; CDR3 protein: CSVYRGDYGYTF
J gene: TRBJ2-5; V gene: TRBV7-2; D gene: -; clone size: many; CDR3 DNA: TGTGCCAGCAGCTTAGGCTCGGGGTACCAAGAGACCCAGTACTTC; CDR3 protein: CASSLGSGYQETQYF
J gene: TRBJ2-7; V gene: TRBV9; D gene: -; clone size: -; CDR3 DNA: TGTGCCAGCAGTACGGACTACGGACGATCCTACGAGCAGTACTTC; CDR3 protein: CASSTDYGRSYEQYF
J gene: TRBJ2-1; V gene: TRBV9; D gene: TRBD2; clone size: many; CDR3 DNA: TGTGCCAGCAGCGTAGACCCTAGCGGGGGAAATGAGCAGTTCTTC; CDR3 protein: CASSVDPSGGNEQFF
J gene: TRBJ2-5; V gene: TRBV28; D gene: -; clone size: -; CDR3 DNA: TGTGCCAGCTCAGGACCCCACGGCGAGACCCAGTACTTC; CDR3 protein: CASSGPHGETQYF
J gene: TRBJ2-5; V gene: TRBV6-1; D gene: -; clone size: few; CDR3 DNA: TGTGCCAGCAGTGAAGGGGGCGAAGAGACCCAGTACTTC; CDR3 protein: CASSEGGEETQYF
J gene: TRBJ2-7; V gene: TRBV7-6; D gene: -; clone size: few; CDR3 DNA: TGTGCCAGCAGCCCCACTGCGGGCTACGAGCAGTACTTC; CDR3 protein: CASSPTAGYEQYF
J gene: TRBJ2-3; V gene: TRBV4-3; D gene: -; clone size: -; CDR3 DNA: TGCGCCAGCAGCCAATCGACTAGGGAGGGCACAGATACGCAGTATTTT; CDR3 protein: CASSQSTREGTDTQYF